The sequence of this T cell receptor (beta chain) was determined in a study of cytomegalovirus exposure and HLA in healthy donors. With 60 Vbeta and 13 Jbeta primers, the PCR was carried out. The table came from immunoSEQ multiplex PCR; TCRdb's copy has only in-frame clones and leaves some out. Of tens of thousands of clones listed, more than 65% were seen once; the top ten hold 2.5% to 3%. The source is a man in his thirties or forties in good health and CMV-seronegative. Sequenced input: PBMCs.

CDR3 sequence (DNA): TGTGCCAGCAGCTTGACTGGTGTGAGTTACACTGAAGCTTTCTTT. This encodes CASSLTGVSYTEAFF. V and J are TRBV5-6 and TRBJ1-1; D call uncertain. Trimming shortened V by 1 base and J by 3 bases, and 13 bases separated the two germline ends. Germline-derived CDR1 and CDR2 are SGHDT and YYEEEE. This CDR3 is built from 15 residues. The whole variable domain, remainder taken from reference TRBV5-6 and TRBJ1-1, is DAGVTQSPTHLIKTRGQQVTLRCSPKSGHDTVSWYQQALGQGPQFIFQYYEEEERQRGNFPDRFSGHQFPNYSSELNVNALLLGDSALYLCASSLTGVSYTEAFFGQGTRLTVV.